This entry lists 29 T cell receptor beta chains sequenced from one sample in a study of OX40 agonist ivuxolimab in advanced cancers. Using immunoSEQ multiplex PCR, the repertoire was profiled, and TCRdb retains in-frame clones only, with some absent. The table has about 74,000 clones, approximately 80% seen once; the top ten hold about 1.7%. Sample: CD4+ or CD8+ T cells sorted from blood, taken in a trial of the OX40 agonist ivuxolimab. Receptor source: an adult with an advanced solid tumor such as melanoma, head and neck, liver or kidney cancer.

The gene calls are TRBV28 and TRBJ1-4, with D maybe TRBD1 (5 bases). The V gene's germline CDR1 is MDHEN and CDR2 SYDVKM. V shed 2 bases and J shed 8 bases, with 12 bases lying between them. The CDR3 has 14 amino acids. DNA of the CDR3: TGTGCCAGCAGTTTACTCCAGGGCAAGGAAAAACTGTTTTTT. Amino acid sequence: CASSLLQGKEKLFF.

The chain uses TRBV7-2 and TRBJ2-4; D gene ambiguous. Germline V gene data show CDR1 as SGHTA and CDR2 as FQGNSA. V was shortened by 2 bases and J by 0 bases, with 11 bases between the two germline ends. The CDR3 length is 16 residues. This CDR3 is CASSLSPYLAKNIQYF. CDR3 nucleotides: TGTGCCAGCAGCTTATCACCCTACCTAGCCAAAAACATTCAGTACTTC.

The chain combines TRBV4-3 with TRBJ2-5; the D is unclear. V shed 1 base and J shed 2 bases, with 5 bases lying between them. This CDR3 has 13 amino acids. The germline V gene encodes CDR1 LGHNA and CDR2 YSLEER. As DNA, the CDR3 is TGCGCCAGCAGCCAAGGGTTACAAGAGACCCAGTACTTC. Protein: CASSQGLQETQYF.

This chain links TRBV19 with TRBJ2-1; TRBD2 matches at 12 bases. Germline V CDR1 and CDR2: LNHDA, SQIVND (reference sequence). The CDR3 consists of 17 residues. After removal of 5 bases from V and 0 bases from J, the junction contained 5 bases not matched to a gene. The CDR3 region is CASSVLAGGSSYNEQFF. Here the CDR3 DNA reads TGTGCCAGTAGTGTTCTAGCGGGAGGGAGCTCCTACAATGAGCAGTTCTTC.

This chain connects TRBV7-2 to TRBJ2-5; D remains ambiguous. The V and J ends lost 1 base and 0 bases respectively, with 6 bases between them. The CDR3 spans 14 residues. CDR1 SGHTA and CDR2 FQGNSA come from the germline V gene. CDR3 protein: CASSLDRYQETQYF. The DNA for the CDR3 is TGTGCCAGCAGCTTAGATCGGTACCAAGAGACCCAGTACTTC.

The chain links TRBV19 to TRBJ2-7, with TRBD2 matching over 10 bases. CDR1 is LNHDA, CDR2 SQIVND, per germline (reference sequence). V dropped 6 bases and J dropped 3; count of bases not matched to a gene: 8. The CDR3 runs 15 residues. CDR3 in DNA: TGTGCCAGTAGGGAGCGGGAGGGCCTCGACTACGAGCAGTACTTC. It encodes CASREREGLDYEQYF.

The rearrangement links TRBV28 to TRBJ1-5, with D possibly TRBD1 on 6 matching bases. This CDR3 comprises 15 residues. Germline-derived CDR1 and CDR2 are MDHEN and SYDVKM. The germline V and J ends were trimmed by 5 bases and 3 bases, with 14 bases remaining between them. This CDR3 reads CASSKVGGNNQPQHF. CDR3 nucleotides: TGTGCCAGCAGTAAGGTTGGGGGCAACAATCAGCCCCAGCATTTT.

The chain combines TRBV4-1 with TRBJ2-1; no reliable D call. V dropped 4 bases and J dropped 7 bases, with 14 bases sitting between them. Germline V gene data show CDR1 as MGHRA and CDR2 as YSYEKL. The CDR3 runs 14 residues. The CDR3 here is CASSRARLANEQFF. CDR3 in DNA: TGCGCCAGCAGCCGAGCAAGACTTGCAAATGAGCAGTTCTTC.

V usage is TRBV2 and J usage is TRBJ2-4; D possibly uses TRBD1 or TRBD2 (6 bases each). There are 12 residues in the CDR3. V lost 7 bases and J lost 13, with 17 bases in between. From germline, CDR1 is SNHLY and CDR2 FYNNEI. CDR3 amino acids: CASKKTSGGQYF. The CDR3 DNA reads TGTGCCAGCAAGAAAACATCCGGGGGCCAGTACTTC.

The chain has TRBV7-2 and TRBJ2-1; D could derive from TRBD1 or TRBD2 (5 bases each). The CDR3 totals 12 residues. Germline V gene lookup returns CDR1 SGHTA and CDR2 FQGNSA. V was cut by 1 base and J by 9 bases, with 7 bases left in between. The DNA of the CDR3 is TGTGCCAGCAGCTTAGGGGGGAGTGAGCAGTTCTTC. This gives the protein CASSLGGSEQFF.

V is TRBV28 and J is TRBJ2-5; D is perhaps TRBD2 (6 bases). With 7 bases removed from V and 5 bases from J, the gap between germline ends came to 14 bases. The CDR3 has 13 residues. From germline, CDR1 is MDHEN and CDR2 SYDVKM. CDR3 coding DNA: TGTGCCAGCAAAAGTTTTGGGAGGGAGACCCAGTACTTC. Protein product: CASKSFGRETQYF.

This chain uses TRBV18 with TRBJ1-5, with a tentative D call TRBD1 (5 bases). Trimming took 5 bases from V and 3 from J, leaving 17 bases between them. This CDR3 contains 16 residues. Per germline, CDR1 KGHSH and CDR2 LQKENI. CDR3 coding DNA: TGTGCCAGCTCATCCGGGGGAGGGGTTTACAATCAGCCCCAGCATTTT. This sequence encodes CASSSGGGVYNQPQHF.

The rearrangement uses TRBV7-9 and TRBJ2-1, with D unresolved. Germline CDR1 reads SEHNR; CDR2 reads FQNEAQ (reference sequence). The CDR3 is 11 residues long. V was pared by 5 bases and J by 9 bases, with 8 bases between. The CDR3 nucleotides are TGTGCCAGCAGCCTGGACGTTGAGCAGTTCTTC. Protein product: CASSLDVEQFF.

The chain employs TRBV5-6 and TRBJ2-7; D is ambiguous. V lost 8 bases and J 4 bases, leaving 16 bases between the germline ends. From germline, CDR1 is SGHDT and CDR2 YYEEEE. The CDR3 has 13 amino acids. The CDR3 DNA reads as TGTGCCAGTGCCGGGTTGGGGTTTTACGAGCAGTACTTC. Translated, it gives CASAGLGFYEQYF. The full variable domain, rest sourced from reference TRBV5-6 and TRBJ2-7, is DAGVTQSPTHLIKTRGQQVTLRCSPKSGHDTVSWYQQALGQGPQFIFQYYEEEERQRGNFPDRFSGHQFPNYSSELNVNALLLGDSALYLCASAGLGFYEQYFGPGTRLTVT.

The CDR3 sequence is CASSTLSGANVLTF. The CDR3 bases are TGTGCCAGCAGCACGCTTTCTGGGGCCAACGTCCTGACTTTC. The rearrangement links TRBV7-2 to TRBJ2-6; D remains ambiguous. This CDR3 comprises 14 residues. The germline gives CDR1 SGHTA, CDR2 FQGNSA. Trimming cost V 5 bases and J 1 base, with 6 bases left between them.

The chain has TRBV25-1 and TRBJ2-1, with D maybe TRBD1 (6 bases). V was clipped by 3 bases and J by 4 bases, with 13 bases between them. The CDR3 has 15 amino acids. CDR1 MGHDK and CDR2 SYGVNS come from the germline V gene. The CDR3 DNA sequence: TGTGCCAGCAGTGACCAACAGGGAAGTTACAATGAGCAGTTCTTC. Its translation: CASSDQQGSYNEQFF.

The chain recombines TRBV7-2 with TRBJ2-5, with D possibly TRBD2 on 5 matching bases. The V gene's germline CDR1 is SGHTA and CDR2 FQGNSA. V was trimmed by 3 bases and J by 5 bases, leaving 10 bases between them. The CDR3 sequence is 13 residues long. The CDR3 nucleotides are TGTGCCAGCAGCTTCCGGGGAGAGGAGACCCAGTACTTC. Protein product: CASSFRGEETQYF. Full variable domain (outside the CDR3, taken from reference TRBV7-2 and TRBJ2-5): GAGVSQSPSNKVTEKGKDVELRCDPISGHTALYWYRQSLGQGLEFLIYFQGNSAPDKSGLPSDRFSAERTGGSVSTLTIQRTQQEDSAVYLCASSFRGEETQYFGPGTRLLVL.

The J gene is TRBJ2-4, the V gene TRBV15; possible D gene TRBD2, 5 bases. Germline V gene data show CDR1 as LNHNV and CDR2 as YYDKDF (reference sequence). The CDR3 runs 16 residues. The germline V and J ends were trimmed by 1 base and 1 base, with 11 bases remaining between them. The CDR3 region has the DNA TGTGCCACCAGCAGAGTCACCCCGGGGGCCAAAAACATTCAGTACTTC. Residues: CATSRVTPGAKNIQYF.

This clone came up a few times. This chain uses TRBV5-4 with TRBJ2-7; the match to TRBD1 covers 10 bases. The V segment lost 2 bases and the J segment 3 bases; nucleotides outside the gene matches: 5. This CDR3 is built from 15 residues. The germline gives CDR1 SGHNT, CDR2 YYREEE (reference sequence). In nucleotides, the CDR3 is TGTGCCAGCAGCTTTGGGGGACAGGGGTACTACGAGCAGTACTTC. Its translation: CASSFGGQGYYEQYF.

The chain carries TRBV10-3 and TRBJ2-7, with TRBD2 matching 13 bases. This CDR3 has 16 amino acids. Germline CDR1 is ENHRY and CDR2 is SYGVKD. Losses at the gene ends were 10 bases for V and 2 bases for J; bases not matched to a gene: 11. In nucleotides, the CDR3 is TGTGCCACGCAGAACCCAGGGACTAGCGGGACCTACGAGCAGTACTTC. Translation gives CATQNPGTSGTYEQYF.

The chain joins TRBV6-5 to TRBJ2-1; 7 positions match TRBD2. Trimming removed 7 bases from V and 6 bases from J; junction bases left unmatched: 12. Germline V gene data show CDR1 as MNHEY and CDR2 as SVGAGI. The CDR3 loop spans 15 amino acids. CDR3 nucleotide sequence: TGTGCCAGCATTCCCCTGGGAGGGCTTGGCAATGAGCAGTTCTTC. Encoded protein: CASIPLGGLGNEQFF.

The chain links TRBV5-1 to TRBJ2-7; D unclear. The CDR3 runs 13 residues. V dropped 0 bases and J dropped 0 bases, with 4 bases sitting between them. Germline CDR1 SGHRS, CDR2 YFSETQ. The CDR3 sequence is CASSLDFSYEQYF. CDR3 DNA sequence: TGCGCCAGCAGCTTGGACTTCTCCTACGAGCAGTACTTC.

The chain joins TRBV7-9 to TRBJ2-5; 10 nucleotides agree with TRBD2. This CDR3 spans 14 amino acids. V was clipped by 5 bases and J by 3 bases; unmatched bases: 3. Germline values: CDR1 SEHNR, CDR2 FQNEAQ (reference sequence). The CDR3 loop is CASSPGLAEETQYF. The CDR3 nucleotides read TGTGCCAGCAGCCCAGGACTAGCGGAAGAGACCCAGTACTTC.

The chain joins TRBV27 to TRBJ2-1; TRBD2 matches 12 bases. Germline V gene sequence: CDR1 MNHEY, CDR2 SMNVEV (reference sequence). V shed 7 bases, J shed 10 bases, and the junction held 8 bases outside the gene matches. The CDR3 runs 14 residues. CDR3 loop: CASTPGLAGGEQFF. As DNA, the CDR3 is TGTGCCAGCACCCCCGGGCTAGCGGGGGGGGAGCAGTTCTTC.

This rearrangement joins TRBV10-3 to TRBJ2-2, with 12 bases fitting TRBD1. The CDR3 runs 18 residues. Germline values: CDR1 ENHRY, CDR2 SYGVKD. The J segment lost 7 bases and the V segment lost 10 bases, leaving 19 bases of the junction unmatched. This CDR3 is CATGTGGAGTSSGGELFF. The CDR3 DNA sequence: TGTGCCACCGGGACAGGGGGCGCGGGGACTAGCTCCGGCGGGGAGCTGTTTTTT.

The gene calls are TRBV11-2 and TRBJ1-6; D not certain. CDR3 length equals 13 residues. Germline assignment: CDR1 SGHAT and CDR2 FQNNGV. The ends were cut back, 0 bases at V and 8 bases at J, with 5 bases in the middle. The CDR3 bases are TGTGCCAGCAGCTTAGATATGGATTCACCCCTCCACTTT. Translation gives CASSLDMDSPLHF.

J is TRBJ2-7 and V is TRBV28; tentative D call: TRBD2 (5 bases). CDR1 MDHEN and CDR2 SYDVKM come from the germline V gene. The ends were cut back, 5 bases at V and 0 bases at J, with 17 bases in the middle. This CDR3 is built from 16 residues. The CDR3, as DNA: TGTGCCAGCAGTCGCCTCGGAGGCCCAAGCTCCTACGAGCAGTACTTC. As protein: CASSRLGGPSSYEQYF.

In this sample, this clone turned up once. The rearrangement uses TRBV7-2 and TRBJ2-5; D remains unclear. The closer fit of TRBJ2-7 to the DNA end suggests the J call may be wrong. Germline V gene sequence: CDR1 SGHTA, CDR2 FQGNSA. CDR3 size: 11 residues. For the CDR3, the DNA is TGTGCCAGCAGCTCCGCCTACGAGCAGTACTTC. Residues: CASSSAYEQYF.

The rearrangement joins TRBV9 to TRBJ2-3; possible D gene TRBD1, 5 bases. This CDR3 comprises 16 residues. With 6 bases removed from V and 5 bases from J, the gap between germline ends came to 22 bases. CDR1 and CDR2 from the germline V gene are SGDLS and YYNGEE. The CDR3: CASTPWGRMDGDTQYF. The CDR3 DNA follows: TGTGCCAGCACCCCGTGGGGCAGGATGGATGGAGATACGCAGTATTTT.